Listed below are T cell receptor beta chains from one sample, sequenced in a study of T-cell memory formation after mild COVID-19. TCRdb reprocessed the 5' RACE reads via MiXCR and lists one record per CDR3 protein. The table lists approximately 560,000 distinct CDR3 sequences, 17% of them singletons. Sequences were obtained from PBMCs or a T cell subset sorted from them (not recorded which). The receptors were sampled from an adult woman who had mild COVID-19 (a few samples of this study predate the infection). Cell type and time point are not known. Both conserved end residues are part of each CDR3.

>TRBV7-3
CASSLTREGGYTF
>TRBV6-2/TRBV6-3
CASSTRPIREAFF
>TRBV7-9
CASSGAKRGAYNEQFF
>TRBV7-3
CASSLGTSGNREQFF
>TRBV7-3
CASSREGGRNTEAFF
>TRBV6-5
CASSYTGRVGELFF
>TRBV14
CASSQAVGQGSSGYTF
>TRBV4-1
CASSPAWGAIGNQPQHF
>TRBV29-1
CSVEQENYEQYF
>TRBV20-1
CSARDDGREHHEQYF
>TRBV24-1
CATSEGSLSSYEQYF
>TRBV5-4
CASKPSGYSYEQYF
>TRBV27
CASSPGGYKGEQYF
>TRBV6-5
CASTPKLSEETQYF
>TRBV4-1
CASSPTTGRNTIYF
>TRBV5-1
CASRFSDEKLFF
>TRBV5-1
CASSLAPPWAAVSTGELFF
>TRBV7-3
CASSFGRGGYNEQFF
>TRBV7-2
CASSLLEGVNIQYF
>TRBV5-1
CASSRGRPNTGELFF
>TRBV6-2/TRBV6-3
CASKTLGPDTQYF
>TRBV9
CASSLPTSGSNNEQFF
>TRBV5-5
CASSLGIQGAFGTEAFF
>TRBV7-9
CASSLGAGEAFF
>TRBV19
CASTLGGANEQFF
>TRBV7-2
CASSTRQWEQYF
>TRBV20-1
CSAGHPSGGARNEQFF
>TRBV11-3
CASSFPLEGQFF